Listed here is a single T cell receptor (beta chain). Its antigen remains unidentified. No much larger clone exists at a distance of one base, and base qualities are not known. The library was obtained by PCR. The data were produced on an Illumina HiSeq 2500. TCR libraries were prepared with molecular barcoding, using unique molecular identifiers to normalize TCRbeta repertoire quantification. TCRdb reworked the public reads: Q25 trimming with fastp, MiXCR clone assembly, productive beta chains retained. Records with the same CDR3 protein are collapsed into one entry carrying the most frequent genes and DNA. Here the sample has some 830,000 distinct CDR3 sequences; around 15% occur a single time. The ten biggest clones cover about 4.6% of the sample. This specimen belongs to a study of T-cell reconstitution after alpha-beta-depleted transplantation in children (dated by TCRdb to 2016 to 2017). Study-wide context: The study quantitatively tracked T-cell immune reconstitution after TCRalphabeta/CD19-depleted allogeneic hematopoietic cell transplantation in children using TCR repertoire profiling.

Results the study describes overall, beyond this receptor: In some patients, the high TCRbeta diversity seen at day 60 was put down to recipient T cells and intrathymic progenitors that had survived conditioning. The apparently early recovery of alphabetaT-cell counts about two months after transplant reportedly depended on only several hundred rapidly expanded clones that came from non-depleted graft cells. Over subsequent months, a decline in hyperexpanded clone frequencies was noted, and after one year, T-cell counts and TCRbeta diversity were mostly ascribed to newly produced T cells.

What the treatment or condition label conveys for this sample: allogeneic hematopoietic cell transplantation with graft depleted of TCRalphabeta T cells and CD19 B cells. The transplant recipients were children given TCRalphabeta/CD19-depleted allogeneic hematopoietic cell grafts. Trimming leaves V shorter by 6 bases and J shorter by 7 bases, with the junction holding 9 bases beyond the gene matches. Taken from cysteine to phenylalanine, the CDR3 has 13 residues. Here the CDR3 DNA is all that survives: 39 bases in frame from base 1. The rearrangement combines TRBV12-3 or TRBV12-4 with TRBJ2-7, and 7 junctional nucleotides match TRBD1. This sequence originates from a male patient aged 10-17 years who had a stem cell transplant for acute lymphoblastic leukemia, so the T cells may come from the graft donor. This material consisted of PBMCs, mostly from graft donor cells, taken 360 days after TCRalphabeta/CD19-depleted stem cell transplant. The CDR3 has the sequence CASSRLDRAEQYF. The sequenced DNA is TGTGCCAGCAGCCGCCTTGACAGGGCTGAGCAGTACTTC.